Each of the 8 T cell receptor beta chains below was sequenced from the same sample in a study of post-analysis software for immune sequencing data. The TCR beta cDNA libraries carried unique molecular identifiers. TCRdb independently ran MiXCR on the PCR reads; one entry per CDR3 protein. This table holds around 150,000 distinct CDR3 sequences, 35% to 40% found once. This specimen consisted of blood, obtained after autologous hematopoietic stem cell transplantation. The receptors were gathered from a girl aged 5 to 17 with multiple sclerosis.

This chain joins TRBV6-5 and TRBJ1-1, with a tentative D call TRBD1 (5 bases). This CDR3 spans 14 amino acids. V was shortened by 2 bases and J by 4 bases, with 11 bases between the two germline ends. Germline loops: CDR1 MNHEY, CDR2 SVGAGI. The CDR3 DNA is TGTGCCAGCAGTTACGGCGCCGGGGCCACTGAAGCTTTCTTT. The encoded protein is CASSYGAGATEAFF.

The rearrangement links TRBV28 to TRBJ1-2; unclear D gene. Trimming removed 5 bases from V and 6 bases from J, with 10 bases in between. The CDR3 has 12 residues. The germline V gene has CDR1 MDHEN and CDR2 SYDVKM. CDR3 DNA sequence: TGTGCCAGCAGTCTCCGACTGGATGGCTACACCTTC. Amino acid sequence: CASSLRLDGYTF.

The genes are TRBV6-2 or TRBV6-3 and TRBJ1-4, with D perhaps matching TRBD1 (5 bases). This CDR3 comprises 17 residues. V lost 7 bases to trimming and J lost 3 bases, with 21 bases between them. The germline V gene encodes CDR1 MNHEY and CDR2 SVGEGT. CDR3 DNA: TGTGCCAGCAAAGGAGTTCGCAAGGGGCGATCTAATGAAAAACTGTTTTTT. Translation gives CASKGVRKGRSNEKLFF.

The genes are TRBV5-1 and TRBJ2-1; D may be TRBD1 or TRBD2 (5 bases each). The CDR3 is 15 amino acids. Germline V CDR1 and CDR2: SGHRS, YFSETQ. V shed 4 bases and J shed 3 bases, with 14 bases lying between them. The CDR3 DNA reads TGCGCCAGCAGCGACGGGGCAGGCCTCTACAATGAGCAGTTCTTC. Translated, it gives CASSDGAGLYNEQFF. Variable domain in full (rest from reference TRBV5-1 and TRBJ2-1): KAGVTQTPRYLIKTRGQQVTLSCSPISGHRSVSWYQQTPGQGLQFLFEYFSETQRNKGNFPGRFSGRQFSNSRSEMNVSTLELGDSALYLCASSDGAGLYNEQFFGPGTRLTVL.

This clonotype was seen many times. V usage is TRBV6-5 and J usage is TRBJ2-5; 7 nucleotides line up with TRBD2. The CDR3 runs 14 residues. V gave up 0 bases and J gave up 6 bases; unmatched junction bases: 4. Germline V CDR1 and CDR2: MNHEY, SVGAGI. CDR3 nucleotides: TGTGCCAGCAGTTACTCGTGGGGGGGACAGACCCAGTACTTC. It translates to CASSYSWGGQTQYF.

For the CDR3, the DNA is TGTGCCAGCAGTTTGCTACAGGGGGCCAATCAGCCCCAGCATTTT. It codes for CASSLLQGANQPQHF. The chain combines TRBV28 with TRBJ1-5, with TRBD1 identical over 9 bases. V gave up 3 bases and J gave up 3 bases; unmatched junction bases: 3. Germline V gene sequence: CDR1 MDHEN, CDR2 SYDVKM. The CDR3 is 15 residues long. Filled out from reference TRBV28 and TRBJ1-5, the complete variable domain reads DVKVTQSSRYLVKRTGEKVFLECVQDMDHENMFWYRQDPGLGLRLIYFSYDVKMKEKGDIPEGYSVSREKKERFSLILESASTNQTSMYLCASSLLQGANQPQHFGDGTRLSIL.

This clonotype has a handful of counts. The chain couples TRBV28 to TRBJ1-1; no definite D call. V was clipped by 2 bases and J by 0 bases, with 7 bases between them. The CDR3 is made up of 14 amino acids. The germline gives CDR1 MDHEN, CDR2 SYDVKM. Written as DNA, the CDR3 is TGTGCCAGCAGTTTAGGGTCCATGAACACTGAAGCTTTCTTT. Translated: CASSLGSMNTEAFF.

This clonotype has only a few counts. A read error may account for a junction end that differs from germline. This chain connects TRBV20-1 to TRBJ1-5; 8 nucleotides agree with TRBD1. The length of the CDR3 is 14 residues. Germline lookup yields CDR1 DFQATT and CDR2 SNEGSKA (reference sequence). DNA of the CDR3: TGCAGTGCAACTCAGGGGGCTTTCAATCAGCCCCGGCATTTT. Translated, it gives CSATQGAFNQPRHF.